This paragraph reports one T cell receptor (beta chain). The antigen is undetermined. This entry comes from a study of shared clonotypes between healthy human individuals. Overall study: Per donor, three plates held CD4 naive cells, three held CD4 memory, two held CD8 naive and one held CD8 memory.

Findings of the study overall: Depth of sequencing was expected to influence donor clonotype sharing.

CD45RO-negative, CCR7-positively selected cells formed the naive CD8 fraction, excluding terminally differentiated effector memory CD45RA+ cells. Every subset had its genomic DNA shared out evenly among several immunoSEQ plates. Sequencing was performed with immunoSEQ multiplex PCR; in TCRdb, only in-frame clones are kept and a portion is missing. The sample shows about 580,000 clones, about 98% of them seen only once. The CDR3 is 14 residues long. Germline V gene data show CDR1 as MNHEY and CDR2 as SMNVEV (reference sequence). Trimming shortened V by 5 bases and J by 3 bases, and 11 bases separated the two germline ends.

This chain connects TRBV27 to TRBJ1-5; D remains unclear. Sample: naive CD8+ T cells sorted from blood. This TCR derives from a man aged 25-45 years in good health. The CDR3 DNA is TGTGCCAGCAGTCCCGTGGGGTACAATCAGCCCCAGCATTTT. Amino acid sequence: CASSPVGYNQPQHF.